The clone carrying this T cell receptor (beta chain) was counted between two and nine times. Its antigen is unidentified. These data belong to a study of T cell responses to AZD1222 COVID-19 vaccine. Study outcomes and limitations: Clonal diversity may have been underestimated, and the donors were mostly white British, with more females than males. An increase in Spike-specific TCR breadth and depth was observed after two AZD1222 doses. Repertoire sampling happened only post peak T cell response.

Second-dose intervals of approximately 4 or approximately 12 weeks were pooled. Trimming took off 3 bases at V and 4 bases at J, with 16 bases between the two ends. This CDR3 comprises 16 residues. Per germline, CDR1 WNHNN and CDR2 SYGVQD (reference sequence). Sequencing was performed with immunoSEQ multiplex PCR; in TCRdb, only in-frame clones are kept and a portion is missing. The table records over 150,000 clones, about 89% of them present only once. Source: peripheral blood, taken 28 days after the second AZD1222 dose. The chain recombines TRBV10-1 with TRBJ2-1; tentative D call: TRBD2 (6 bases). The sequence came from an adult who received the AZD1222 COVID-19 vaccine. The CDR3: CASSDTGGADYNEQFF. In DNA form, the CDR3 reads TGCGCCAGCAGTGATACCGGCGGGGCGGATTACAATGAGCAGTTCTTC.